One and the same sample provided the 14 T cell receptor beta chains below, sequenced in a study of cytomegalovirus exposure and HLA in healthy donors. Primers for the PCR totalled 60 Vbeta and 13 Jbeta. The method was immunoSEQ multiplex PCR; TCRdb's version includes in-frame clones alone and lacks a portion of them. This sample has roughly 280,000 clones, with more than 55% found just once. Sequenced sample: PBMCs. The receptors stem from a female donor in good health and CMV-seronegative.

V is TRBV28 and J is TRBJ2-1, with a tentative D call TRBD2 (7 bases). The germline V gene encodes CDR1 MDHEN and CDR2 SYDVKM. This CDR3 spans 14 amino acids. Trimming shortened V by 4 bases and J by 9 bases, and 16 bases separated the two germline ends. The CDR3 DNA sequence: TGTGCCAGCAGTTATGGGGGCAGGGAGGGTGAGCAGTTCTTC. This sequence encodes CASSYGGREGEQFF.

The V call is TRBV28, the J call TRBJ1-1; D ambiguous. The CDR3 sequence is 15 residues long. Germline V gives CDR1 MDHEN, CDR2 SYDVKM. With 3 bases removed from V and 0 bases from J, the gap between germline ends came to 11 bases. CDR3: CASSLGGTMNTEAFF. In DNA form, the CDR3 reads TGTGCCAGCAGTTTGGGTGGCACTATGAACACTGAAGCTTTCTTT.

This chain links TRBV10-3 with TRBJ1-2; the D gene is possibly TRBD1 (5 bases). The length of the CDR3 is 14 residues. Deletions cut 3 bases from V and 3 bases from J, with 11 bases between. Looked up from germline, CDR1 is ENHRY and CDR2 is SYGVKD. This CDR3 reads CAISDPGGDYGYTF. The CDR3 DNA is TGTGCCATCAGTGATCCGGGGGGGGACTATGGCTACACCTTC.

This chain joins TRBV19 and TRBJ2-5; D may be TRBD2 (5 bases). The CDR3 spans 11 residues. Per the germline V gene, CDR1 is LNHDA and CDR2 is SQIVND (reference sequence). V shed 2 bases and J shed 7 bases, with 5 bases lying between them. CDR3 protein: CASSIRGTQYF. Written as DNA, the CDR3 is TGTGCCAGTAGTATACGGGGGACCCAGTACTTC.

This clone was found a few times. The chain recombines TRBV11-2 with TRBJ2-3, with 7 nucleotides matching TRBD2. The CDR3 runs 14 residues. The J segment lost 9 bases and the V segment lost 3 bases, leaving 9 bases of the junction unmatched. Germline V gene sequence: CDR1 SGHAT, CDR2 FQNNGV. The CDR3 loop reads CASSFGRTGGTQYF. DNA of the CDR3: TGTGCCAGCAGCTTCGGGCGGACCGGGGGGACGCAGTATTTT.

For the CDR3, the DNA is TGTGCCAGCAGTGACCAGGGGGCGGATTACAATGAGCAGTTCTTC. This encodes CASSDQGADYNEQFF. The chain employs TRBV6-4 and TRBJ2-1; 8 bases are shared with TRBD1. CDR3 length: 15 residues. Unmatched junction bases numbered 4, after V lost 2 bases and J lost 4 bases. Per germline, CDR1 MRHNA and CDR2 SNTAGT.

The chain combines TRBV30 with TRBJ2-3, with TRBD1 matching 7 bases. This CDR3 comprises 12 residues. CDR1 GTSNPN and CDR2 SVGIG come from the germline V gene (reference sequence). With 5 bases clipped from V and 5 bases from J, the junction kept 4 bases outside the gene matches. CDR3 in DNA: TGTGCCTGGGACAGGGCGGGAGATACGCAGTATTTT. This codes for CAWDRAGDTQYF.

The chain carries TRBV5-1 and TRBJ2-7; 8 bases are shared with TRBD2. There are 14 residues in the CDR3. The germline gives CDR1 SGHRS, CDR2 YFSETQ. Trimming cost V 0 bases and J 6 bases; bases outside gene matches: 5. CDR3 in DNA: TGCGCCAGCAGCTTGGACGGGGGGGGGATCGAGCAGTACTTC. Amino acid sequence: CASSLDGGGIEQYF.

The gene calls are TRBV6-6 and TRBJ1-5; D gene ambiguous. CDR3 length: 15 amino acids. Germline loops: CDR1 MNHNY, CDR2 SVGAGI (reference sequence). V was cut by 2 bases and J by 4 bases, with 12 bases left in between. The CDR3 DNA reads TGTGCCAGCAGTTACCCCGTGACACAGAATCAGCCCCAGCATTTT. Its protein product is CASSYPVTQNQPQHF.

V and J are TRBV27 and TRBJ2-4; weak D call: TRBD2 (5 bases). This CDR3 has 13 residues. The germline CDR1 and CDR2 sequences are MNHEY and SMNVEV (reference sequence). Trimming removed 8 bases at V and 6 bases at J, with 14 bases between. The DNA of the CDR3 is TGTGCCAGCCACCAAGTGGGAGTAAACATTCAGTACTTC. It yields the protein CASHQVGVNIQYF.

This clone was detected a few times. The gene calls are TRBV7-9 and TRBJ1-4; D remains unclear. CDR3 length: 15 residues. V was trimmed by 0 bases and J by 0 bases, leaving 5 bases between them. Germline-derived CDR1 and CDR2 are SEHNR and FQNEAQ (reference sequence). This CDR3 is CASSLAAATNEKLFF. The CDR3 bases are TGTGCCAGCAGCTTAGCGGCTGCAACTAATGAAAAACTGTTTTTT.

This chain joins TRBV7-2 and TRBJ2-1, with D hard to call. In germline, CDR1 is SGHTA, CDR2 FQGNSA. CDR3 length: 13 residues. V lost 6 bases to trimming and J lost 9 bases, with 15 bases between them. The CDR3 spells CASSRSVTTEQFF. The CDR3 coding sequence is TGTGCCAGCAGTCGGAGCGTGACGACTGAGCAGTTCTTC.

The rearrangement joins TRBV18 to TRBJ2-1; maybe TRBD1 (5 bases). The CDR3 extends over 13 amino acids. Trimming took off 6 bases at V and 3 bases at J, with 9 bases between the two ends. Germline V CDR1 and CDR2: KGHSH, LQKENI. DNA of the CDR3: TGTGCCAGCTCCCAAGACAGCTACAATGAGCAGTTCTTC. Translation: CASSQDSYNEQFF. Complete variable domain (other parts from reference TRBV18 and TRBJ2-1): NAGVMQNPRHLVRRRGQEARLRCSPMKGHSHVYWYRQLPEEGLKFMVYLQKENIIDESGMPKERFSAEFPKEGPSILRIQQVVRGDSAAYFCASSQDSYNEQFFGPGTRLTVL.

The rearrangement joins TRBV5-4 to TRBJ2-1, with D perhaps TRBD2 (6 bases). V lost 6 bases to trimming and J lost 0 bases, with 13 bases between them. In germline, CDR1 is SGHNT, CDR2 YYREEE (reference sequence). The CDR3 loop spans 15 amino acids. CDR3 protein: CASTLAESSYNEQFF. As DNA, the CDR3 is TGTGCCAGCACCTTAGCGGAGAGCTCCTACAATGAGCAGTTCTTC. Full variable domain (rest looked up from reference TRBV5-4 and TRBJ2-1): ETGVTQSPTHLIKTRGQQVTLRCSSQSGHNTVSWYQQALGQGPQFIFQYYREEENGRGNFPPRFSGLQFPNYSSELNVNALELDDSALYLCASTLAESSYNEQFFGPGTRLTVL.